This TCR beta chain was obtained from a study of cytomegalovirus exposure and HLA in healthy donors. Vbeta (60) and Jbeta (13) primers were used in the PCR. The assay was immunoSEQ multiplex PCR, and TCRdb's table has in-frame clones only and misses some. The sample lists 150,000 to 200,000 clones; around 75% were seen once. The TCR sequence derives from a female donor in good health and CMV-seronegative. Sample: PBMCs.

CDR3 loop: CASSLGPPTGMNTEAFF. The CDR3 DNA is TGTGCCAGCAGCTTGGGGCCCCCTACAGGGATGAACACTGAAGCTTTCTTT. V usage is TRBV5-6 and J usage is TRBJ1-1, with D maybe TRBD1 (6 bases). The CDR3 has 17 residues. The ends were cut back, 0 bases at V and 0 bases at J, with 15 bases in the middle. Germline CDR1 reads SGHDT; CDR2 reads YYEEEE.